This T cell receptor beta chain stems from a study of high-grade serous ovarian cancer treatment subgroups. CDR1 SGHDN and CDR2 FVKESK come from the germline V gene. Trimming shortened V by 1 base and J by 5 bases, and 17 bases separated the two germline ends. This CDR3 has 16 residues. TCRdb's copy holds only in-frame clones and misses some; the assay was immunoSEQ multiplex PCR. Among 1,500 to 2,000 clones, 60% to 75% were seen once, and the ten largest hold about 19%. Study-wide points: Spatial context was lost because tumors were sequenced in bulk. The analyses considered CDR3 and ignored CDR1 and CDR2.

Tumor samples were taken before definitive surgery or chemotherapy. With respect to this clone: Its target is not known.

This chain joins TRBV14 and TRBJ2-5; possible D gene TRBD2, 6 bases. The specimen was tumor tissue. The receptor was isolated from a human donor with high-grade serous ovarian cancer. The CDR3 DNA is TGTGCCAGCAGCCAAGGGATAGCGGAGTACGGGGAGACCCAGTACTTC. Translation gives CASSQGIAEYGETQYF.